This T cell receptor beta chain was identified in a study of T cells in localized non-small cell lung cancer. Study-wide findings and caveats: When the top 100 tumor clones were examined, a median approximately 54 of them also appeared in the adjacent lung, which was paired and uninvolved. Uninvolved adjacent lung showed peak T cell clonality, exceeding tumor. Without multi-region sequencing, intratumor heterogeneity could not be excluded. Longer overall survival associated with higher blood T cell density; shorter survival with higher adjacent-lung clonality.

This clone came up a few times. Its antigen is not identified. Measured with immunoSEQ multiplex PCR; TCRdb has only the in-frame clones, and not every one. The sample gives around 15,000 clones, about nine tenths of which show up once; 27% is in the top ten. The V and J ends lost 0 bases and 3 bases respectively, with 6 bases between them. The CDR3 is 13 residues long. Germline-derived CDR1 and CDR2 are SGHNT and YYREEE (reference sequence). Sequenced material: peripheral blood, taken before any cancer treatment. The receptor was derived from a female donor over 55 with stage III squamous cell lung carcinoma. This chain joins TRBV5-4 and TRBJ1-2; D is undetermined. The CDR3 coding sequence is TGTGCCAGCAGCTTGGTCCCTTACTATGGCTACACCTTC. This codes for CASSLVPYYGYTF. The full variable domain, rest sourced from reference TRBV5-4 and TRBJ1-2, is ETGVTQSPTHLIKTRGQQVTLRCSSQSGHNTVSWYQQALGQGPQFIFQYYREEENGRGNFPPRFSGLQFPNYSSELNVNALELDDSALYLCASSLVPYYGYTFGSGTRLTVV.